Listed here are 19 T cell receptor beta chains from one sample, sequenced in a study of monozygotic twins with inflammatory bowel disease. TCRdb reprocessed the 5' RACE reads and stores each CDR3 protein as one record, lacking DNA. This sample's clone table lists fewer than 400,000 distinct CDR3 sequences. Sequenced material: blood. The receptors shown here come from a human donor with ulcerative colitis or Crohn's disease, or a healthy co-twin of an affected twin (not recorded which).

J is TRBJ2-3 and V is TRBV18; lacking DNA, the TRBD2 call made by TCRdb goes unchecked. The V gene's germline CDR1 is KGHSH and CDR2 LQKENI. This CDR3 comprises 16 residues. CDR3 sequence: CASSPSGGFSTDTQYF.

This chain links TRBV6-2 or TRBV6-3 with TRBJ2-7; absent DNA, TCRdb's TRBD1 call cannot be checked. CDR3 size: 14 residues. Germline assignment: CDR1 MNHEY and CDR2 SVGEGT. CDR3 protein: CASSYHPGRYEQYF.

The V gene is TRBV4-3, the J gene TRBJ2-7. This CDR3 comprises 16 residues. Germline CDR1 reads LGHNA; CDR2 reads YSLEER. The CDR3 loop is CASSQDLSGGLLEQYF.

V and J are TRBV6-5 and TRBJ2-5. The germline gives CDR1 MNHEY, CDR2 SVGAGI. This CDR3 has 14 amino acids. CDR3 loop: CASSYGGVQETQYF.

The V gene is TRBV12-3 or TRBV12-4, the J gene TRBJ1-4; TCRdb's D call of TRBD1 is untestable without DNA. The CDR3 contains 14 residues. The CDR3 loop is CASSFSRVGEKLFF.

The chain combines TRBV30 with TRBJ1-4; TCRdb lists TRBD1, though no DNA is available to test this call. The CDR3 length is 16 residues. CDR1 is GTSNPN, CDR2 SVGIG, per germline (reference sequence). This chain's CDR3 is CAWSGLGTGLGEKLFF.

V is TRBV28 and J is TRBJ2-7; the D gene TCRdb calls, TRBD1, cannot be checked with no DNA. Germline V gene lookup returns CDR1 MDHEN and CDR2 SYDVKM. This CDR3 comprises 11 residues. CDR3 region: CASSWTGPQYF.

This chain connects TRBV29-1 to TRBJ2-7; no DNA is available, so the TRBD1 call from TCRdb remains unchecked. The CDR3 has 17 amino acids. The V gene's germline CDR1 is SQVTM and CDR2 ANQGSEA. CDR3 loop: CSVTWRHHQGIGHEQYF.

V and J are TRBV5-1 and TRBJ2-7; with no DNA, the TCRdb D assignment of TRBD1 cannot be verified. Germline CDR1 reads SGHRS; CDR2 reads YFSETQ. This CDR3 spans 16 amino acids. This CDR3 is CASSLEVARGGYEQYF.

The chain is built from TRBV20-1 and TRBJ1-5; TCRdb's assignment of TRBD1 cannot be checked, as there is no DNA. The CDR3 runs to 14 residues. Germline CDR1 DFQATT, CDR2 SNEGSKA (reference sequence). The chain's CDR3 is CSANRGASNQPQHF.

The V call is TRBV12-3 or TRBV12-4, the J call TRBJ2-7; TCRdb returns TRBD1, unconfirmable since there is no DNA. The CDR3 totals 15 residues. CDR3 in amino acids: CATSMGGGFPYEQYF.

The V gene is TRBV7-8, the J gene TRBJ2-5. Germline CDR1 and CDR2: SGHVS and FQNEAQ. The CDR3 is 11 amino acids. This chain's CDR3 is CASSLGVTQYF. The full variable domain, in which reference TRBV7-8 and TRBJ2-5 provide the parts outside the CDR3, is GAGVSQSPRYKVAKRGQDVALRCDPISGHVSLFWYQQALGQGPEFLTYFQNEAQLDKSGLPSDRFFAERPEGSVSTLKIQRTQQEDSAVYLCASSLGVTQYFGPGTRLLVL.

The J gene is TRBJ2-7, the V gene TRBV28; there is no DNA to check the TCRdb D call of TRBD2. This CDR3 has 14 amino acids. Germline CDR1 is MDHEN and CDR2 is SYDVKM. The CDR3 is CASRLAILTYEQYF.

The chain uses TRBV7-8 and TRBJ2-3; TCRdb lists TRBD1, though no DNA is available to test this call. The CDR3 totals 17 residues. The germline CDR1 and CDR2 sequences are SGHVS and FQNEAQ. CDR3 protein: CASSLAGDRVGSDTQYF. Complete variable domain (other parts from reference TRBV7-8 and TRBJ2-3): GAGVSQSPRYKVAKRGQDVALRCDPISGHVSLFWYQQALGQGPEFLTYFQNEAQLDKSGLPSDRFFAERPEGSVSTLKIQRTQQEDSAVYLCASSLAGDRVGSDTQYFGPGTRLTVL.

The chain couples TRBV18 to TRBJ1-5; the TRBD1 assignment by TCRdb is unverifiable without DNA. This CDR3 region has 14 residues. The germline V gene encodes CDR1 KGHSH and CDR2 LQKENI. The CDR3 protein is CASSEGTVNQPQHF.

The rearrangement joins TRBV15 to TRBJ2-5; TCRdb lists TRBD1, though no DNA is available to test this call. CDR3 length: 14 residues. Germline lookup yields CDR1 LNHNV and CDR2 YYDKDF (reference sequence). CDR3 sequence: CATSTGVGEETQYF.

The chain combines TRBV6-2 or TRBV6-3 with TRBJ1-4; TCRdb designates TRBD1, a call that cannot be tested without DNA. Germline assignment: CDR1 MNHEY and CDR2 SVGEGT. The CDR3 consists of 17 residues. The CDR3: CASSRRPGQVLNEKLFF.

This rearrangement joins TRBV6-2 or TRBV6-3 to TRBJ2-7. The length of the CDR3 is 13 residues. Germline loops: CDR1 MNHEY, CDR2 SVGEGT. The CDR3 here is CASSYSKRYEQYF.

The J gene is TRBJ1-2, the V gene TRBV7-3; TCRdb selects TRBD1, and the lack of DNA leaves this call unchecked. This CDR3 has 15 amino acids. The germline CDR1 and CDR2 sequences are SGHTA and FQGTGA. This CDR3 reads CASSLTLTGIYGYTF.